The 13 T cell receptor beta chains below come from one sample, sequenced in a study of technical replicates of blood from several donors. Assay: immunoSEQ multiplex PCR; the TCRdb copy retains only in-frame clones and omits some. The sample lists fewer than 100,000 clones; about 97% were seen once. The source material was T cells isolated from PBMCs. These receptors were obtained from a human donor in good health.

The gene calls are TRBV7-9 and TRBJ1-1; 8 bases align to TRBD1. Germline lookup yields CDR1 SEHNR and CDR2 FQNEAQ (reference sequence). V shed 1 base, J shed 5 bases, and the junction held 3 bases outside the gene matches. The CDR3 runs 14 residues. The CDR3 region is CASSLGQGWTEAFF. The CDR3, as DNA: TGTGCCAGCAGCTTAGGACAGGGGTGGACTGAAGCTTTCTTT.

V usage is TRBV11-2 and J usage is TRBJ2-3; D is unclear. In germline, CDR1 is SGHAT, CDR2 FQNNGV. Trimming left V 3 bases short and J 0 bases short, with 10 bases between. The CDR3 has 15 amino acids. CDR3 in DNA: TGTGCCAGCAGCTTCTATTTCGGGAGCACAGATACGCAGTATTTT. Amino acid sequence: CASSFYFGSTDTQYF.

V usage is TRBV2 and J usage is TRBJ1-2, with 8 bases identical to TRBD1. The CDR3 consists of 16 residues. Unmatched junction bases numbered 10, after V lost 5 bases and J lost 2 bases. In germline, CDR1 is SNHLY, CDR2 FYNNEI. CDR3: CASSLQGERGNYGYTF. The DNA of the CDR3 is TGTGCCAGCAGTTTACAGGGGGAACGAGGAAACTATGGCTACACCTTC. The full variable domain, with the rest looked up from reference TRBV2 and TRBJ1-2, is EPEVTQTPSHQVTQMGQEVILRCVPISNHLYFYWYRQILGQKVEFLVSFYNNEISEKSEIFDDQFSVERPDGSNFTLKIRSTKLEDSAMYFCASSLQGERGNYGYTFGSGTRLTVV.

This chain joins TRBV19 and TRBJ2-6; D not certain. The germline gives CDR1 LNHDA, CDR2 SQIVND (reference sequence). CDR3 length: 14 amino acids. Trimming took 5 bases from V and 2 from J, leaving 7 bases between them. The CDR3 DNA is TGTGCCAGTAGTTGGTCGGCTGGGGCCAACGTCCTGACTTTC. It translates to CASSWSAGANVLTF.

This sequence joins TRBV7-9 and TRBJ2-5; 14 bases agree with TRBD2. The germline V gene has CDR1 SEHNR and CDR2 FQNEAQ (reference sequence). The CDR3 loop spans 15 amino acids. The J segment lost 4 bases and the V segment lost 11 bases, leaving 9 bases of the junction unmatched. DNA for the CDR3: TGTGCCTGCGGGACTAGCGGGAGCCTGGGAGAGACCCAGTACTTC. Its protein product is CACGTSGSLGETQYF. Combining the CDR3 with reference TRBV7-9 and TRBJ2-5 gives the whole variable domain DTGVSQNPRHKITKRGQNVTFRCDPISEHNRLYWYRQTLGQGPEFLTYFQNEAQLEKSRLLSDRFSAERPKGSFSTLEIQRTEQGDSAMYLCACGTSGSLGETQYFGPGTRLLVL.

The chain combines TRBV29-1 with TRBJ1-3; a possible D gene is TRBD1 (5 bases). The CDR3 is 16 residues long. CDR1 SQVTM and CDR2 ANQGSEA come from the germline V gene. V was shortened by 0 bases and J by 2 bases, with 14 bases between the two germline ends. The CDR3 DNA is TGCAGCGTTGAAGATCGGGAGGCCAGGGCTGGAAACACCATATATTTT. As protein: CSVEDREARAGNTIYF.

The chain has TRBV5-6 and TRBJ2-7; 9 bases fit TRBD1. Germline CDR1 is SGHDT and CDR2 is YYEEEE. J gave up 9 bases and V 4 bases, and 8 bases lay outside the gene matches. This CDR3 comprises 13 residues. DNA of the CDR3: TGTGCCAGCAGCGTTCCGGGACAGGGAATGCAGTACTTC. Its protein product is CASSVPGQGMQYF. The variable domain in full, completed from reference TRBV5-6 and TRBJ2-7, reads DAGVTQSPTHLIKTRGQQVTLRCSPKSGHDTVSWYQQALGQGPQFIFQYYEEEERQRGNFPDRFSGHQFPNYSSELNVNALLLGDSALYLCASSVPGQGMQYFGPGTRLTVT.

J is TRBJ1-3 and V is TRBV30; unclear D gene. This CDR3 contains 15 residues. Germline CDR1 is GTSNPN and CDR2 is SVGIG (reference sequence). V shed 0 bases and J shed 0 bases, with 9 bases lying between them. The CDR3 region has the DNA TGTGCCTGGAGTGTTGGGGAGTTCTCTGGAAACACCATATATTTT. The encoded protein is CAWSVGEFSGNTIYF.

The DNA for the CDR3 is TGTGCCATCAGTACCGGGACAGGGGGCCGAGGCTACACCTTC. Amino acid sequence: CAISTGTGGRGYTF. This chain uses TRBV10-3 with TRBJ1-2; 12 bases are shared with TRBD1. V dropped 5 bases and J dropped 8; count of bases not matched to a gene: 6. Germline CDR1 reads ENHRY; CDR2 reads SYGVKD. The CDR3 consists of 14 residues.

The rearrangement links TRBV15 to TRBJ2-2, with a weak D call TRBD2 (6 bases). The V and J ends lost 3 bases and 0 bases respectively, with 8 bases between them. The length of the CDR3 is 15 residues. From germline, CDR1 is LNHNV and CDR2 YYDKDF (reference sequence). CDR3 in amino acids: CATSRGGANTGELFF. The CDR3 nucleotides are TGTGCCACCAGCAGGGGAGGCGCGAACACCGGGGAGCTGTTTTTT.

This clone was detected only once. The chain links TRBV4-1 to TRBJ1-5, with 9 bases fitting TRBD1. The ends lost 0 bases at V and 4 bases at J; junction bases unmatched: 4. This CDR3 has 16 amino acids. Germline assignment: CDR1 MGHRA and CDR2 YSYEKL. CDR3 residues: CASSQDSGQGNQPQHF. The DNA for the CDR3 is TGCGCCAGCAGCCAAGACTCTGGACAGGGGAATCAGCCCCAGCATTTT.

V is TRBV28 and J is TRBJ2-2; tentatively, D is TRBD2 (6 bases). The CDR3 is made up of 14 amino acids. The germline V gene encodes CDR1 MDHEN and CDR2 SYDVKM. With 4 bases removed from V and 4 bases from J, the gap between germline ends came to 10 bases. CDR3 protein: CASSWQGGTGELFF. The DNA of the CDR3 is TGTGCCAGCAGTTGGCAGGGAGGCACCGGGGAGCTGTTTTTT.

This sequence joins TRBV11-3 and TRBJ2-1, with unresolved D. There are 14 residues in the CDR3. The V end lost 3 bases, the J end lost 7 bases, and 13 bases lay between the germline ends. Germline V gene lookup returns CDR1 SGHNT and CDR2 YENEEA. As DNA, the CDR3 is TGTGCCAGCAGCTTCTTAAGTTATCGGAATGAGCAGTTCTTC. It encodes CASSFLSYRNEQFF.